The rows below give T cell receptor beta chains drawn from one sample of a study of OX40 agonist ivuxolimab in advanced cancers. Assay: immunoSEQ multiplex PCR; the TCRdb copy retains only in-frame clones and omits some. The sample holds tens of thousands of clones, roughly 89% seen once. This material consisted of CD4+ or CD8+ T cells sorted from blood, taken in a trial of the OX40 agonist ivuxolimab. Receptors originate from an adult with an advanced solid tumor such as melanoma, head and neck, liver or kidney cancer. The CDR3 runs from the conserved cysteine through the conserved F or W. A D gene is named only where the DNA matches it firmly. Clone size is shown for a subset of rows, as once, few, many or a class of expanded clone.

v_gene: TRBV5-1
j_gene: TRBJ1-4
abundance: -
d_gene: -
CDR3nt: TGCGCCAGCAGCTTTGGGGGGGTAGACGAAAAACTGTTTTTT
CDR3aa: CASSFGGVDEKLFF

v_gene: TRBV18
j_gene: TRBJ1-5
abundance: once
d_gene: TRBD1
CDR3nt: TGTGCCAGCTCACCAGGGACAGGGGCTAACAATCAGCCCCAGCATTTT
CDR3aa: CASSPGTGANNQPQHF

v_gene: TRBV4-2
j_gene: TRBJ1-2
abundance: -
d_gene: -
CDR3nt: TGTGCCAGCAGCCAAGGGGTTAACTATGGCTACACCTTC
CDR3aa: CASSQGVNYGYTF

v_gene: TRBV7-2
j_gene: TRBJ1-1
abundance: once
d_gene: -
CDR3nt: TGTGCCAGCAGCTTGACAGGCTTGAACACTGAAGCTTTCTTT
CDR3aa: CASSLTGLNTEAFF

v_gene: TRBV6-1
j_gene: TRBJ2-7
abundance: -
d_gene: TRBD1
CDR3nt: TGTGCCAGCAGTGAGGTGGCCAGGGGGCAAGAGCAGTACTTC
CDR3aa: CASSEVARGQEQYF

v_gene: TRBV7-2
j_gene: TRBJ2-7
abundance: -
d_gene: TRBD1
CDR3nt: TGTGCCAGCAGCTTGGGACAGGGTGTCTACGAGCAGTACTTC
CDR3aa: CASSLGQGVYEQYF

v_gene: TRBV5-1
j_gene: TRBJ1-1
abundance: -
d_gene: -
CDR3nt: TGCGCCAGCAGCTTGGAAAATGAAGCTTTCTTT
CDR3aa: CASSLENEAFF

v_gene: TRBV5-1
j_gene: TRBJ2-7
abundance: -
d_gene: -
CDR3nt: TGCGCCAGCAGCCCGGGGGCGGGGGAAGCCGAGCAGTACTTC
CDR3aa: CASSPGAGEAEQYF

v_gene: TRBV7-9
j_gene: TRBJ2-1
abundance: -
d_gene: -
CDR3nt: TGTGCCAGCAGCCTAGGGAGCGTAGGGAATGAGCAGTTCTTC
CDR3aa: CASSLGSVGNEQFF

v_gene: TRBV7-2
j_gene: TRBJ1-3
abundance: -
d_gene: TRBD1
CDR3nt: TGTGCCACCGAAGCACAGGGGTCTGGAAACACCATATATTTT
CDR3aa: CATEAQGSGNTIYF

v_gene: TRBV11-2
j_gene: TRBJ1-1
abundance: few
d_gene: TRBD1
CDR3nt: TGTGCCAGCAGCCCGGGGACAGGTGATTACACTGAAGCTTTCTTT
CDR3aa: CASSPGTGDYTEAFF

v_gene: TRBV18
j_gene: TRBJ2-7
abundance: -
d_gene: -
CDR3nt: TGTGCCAGCTCACCAGGGGCAGCCTCCTACGAGCAGTACTTC
CDR3aa: CASSPGAASYEQYF

v_gene: TRBV29-1
j_gene: TRBJ1-2
abundance: once
d_gene: -
CDR3nt: TGCAGCGTTGAAGGCCCTTGGCACACCTTC
CDR3aa: CSVEGPWHTF

v_gene: TRBV7-3
j_gene: TRBJ1-5
abundance: -
d_gene: -
CDR3nt: TGTGCCAGCAGCTGGGGGAGCAATCAGCCCCAGCATTTT
CDR3aa: CASSWGSNQPQHF

v_gene: TRBV4-1
j_gene: TRBJ1-2
abundance: -
d_gene: -
CDR3nt: TGCGCCAGCAGCCAAGCGTCGACGGCTAACTATGGCTACACCTTC
CDR3aa: CASSQASTANYGYTF

v_gene: TRBV5-1
j_gene: TRBJ2-3
abundance: -
d_gene: -
CDR3nt: TGCGCCAGCAGCTCAAACTTTGATACGCAGTATTTT
CDR3aa: CASSSNFDTQYF

v_gene: TRBV5-8
j_gene: TRBJ1-2
abundance: -
d_gene: -
CDR3nt: TGTGCCAGCAGCTCAATCCGCAACGGAAGGAGCGGCTACACCTTC
CDR3aa: CASSSIRNGRSGYTF

v_gene: TRBV5-6
j_gene: TRBJ2-2
abundance: -
d_gene: -
CDR3nt: TGTGCCAGCAGCTATCCCGGTGACCCGGGGCGGAGGGGAGGGGAGCTGTTTTTT
CDR3aa: CASSYPGDPGRRGGELFF

v_gene: TRBV2
j_gene: TRBJ2-1
abundance: -
d_gene: -
CDR3nt: TGTGCCAGCAGTGGTGGGGGCAGCTCCTACAATGAGCAGTTCTTC
CDR3aa: CASSGGGSSYNEQFF

v_gene: TRBV4-1
j_gene: TRBJ2-5
abundance: -
d_gene: -
CDR3nt: TGCGCCAGCAGCCAAGAACCCCAGGGGAGGGAGACCCAGTACTTC
CDR3aa: CASSQEPQGRETQYF

v_gene: TRBV19
j_gene: TRBJ2-5
abundance: -
d_gene: TRBD1
CDR3nt: TGTGCCAGTAGGGGGACAGGGGGCTCGACGACCCAGTACTTC
CDR3aa: CASRGTGGSTTQYF

v_gene: TRBV7-7
j_gene: TRBJ1-5
abundance: -
d_gene: -
CDR3nt: TGTGCCAGCAGCTTAGCGGAAGGGCAGCCCCAGCATTTT
CDR3aa: CASSLAEGQPQHF

v_gene: TRBV4-1
j_gene: TRBJ2-1
abundance: -
d_gene: TRBD1
CDR3nt: TGCGCCAGCAGAAGTACCCGGGACAGGGGTCGGGAGCAGTTCTTC
CDR3aa: CASRSTRDRGREQFF

v_gene: TRBV5-1
j_gene: TRBJ2-2
abundance: -
d_gene: -
CDR3nt: TGCGCCAGCAGCTTTAGTGGGGGAGCCACCGGGGAGCTGTTTTTT
CDR3aa: CASSFSGGATGELFF

v_gene: TRBV14
j_gene: TRBJ2-7
abundance: -
d_gene: TRBD2
CDR3nt: TGTGCCAGCAGCCAATTGGGTAGCGGGTTTTACGAGCAGTACTTC
CDR3aa: CASSQLGSGFYEQYF

v_gene: TRBV2
j_gene: TRBJ1-5
abundance: -
d_gene: -
CDR3nt: TGTGCCAGCAGTTCCGACAGGACCAGCAATCAGCCCCAGCATTTT
CDR3aa: CASSSDRTSNQPQHF

v_gene: TRBV19
j_gene: TRBJ1-2
abundance: -
d_gene: TRBD1
CDR3nt: TGTGCCAGTAGTCCCCCGGACAGGCATGGCTACACCTTC
CDR3aa: CASSPPDRHGYTF

v_gene: TRBV18
j_gene: TRBJ1-5
abundance: -
d_gene: -
CDR3nt: TGTGCCAGCTCACCTGGGACTACGGGCAATCAGCCCCAGCATTTT
CDR3aa: CASSPGTTGNQPQHF

v_gene: TRBV15
j_gene: TRBJ2-2
abundance: -
d_gene: -
CDR3nt: TGTGCCACCAGCAGAGATATTGAAGGGGAGCTGTTTTTT
CDR3aa: CATSRDIEGELFF

v_gene: TRBV18
j_gene: TRBJ1-5
abundance: -
d_gene: TRBD1
CDR3nt: TGTGCCAGCTCACCCGAGAGGGACAGGACCAATCAGCCCCAGCATTTT
CDR3aa: CASSPERDRTNQPQHF

v_gene: TRBV10-2
j_gene: TRBJ1-3
abundance: -
d_gene: TRBD1
CDR3nt: TGCGCCAGCAGGCAGGGGGAGGGTGGAAACACCATATATTTT
CDR3aa: CASRQGEGGNTIYF

v_gene: TRBV5-4
j_gene: TRBJ2-3
abundance: few
d_gene: -
CDR3nt: TGTGCCAGCAGCTTGGCCAAGGACAGAAGCACAGATACGCAGTATTTT
CDR3aa: CASSLAKDRSTDTQYF

v_gene: TRBV27
j_gene: TRBJ1-5
abundance: -
d_gene: TRBD1
CDR3nt: TGTGCCAGCAGAACACAGGGGGCCACTCAGCCCCAGCATTTT
CDR3aa: CASRTQGATQPQHF

v_gene: TRBV15
j_gene: TRBJ2-1
abundance: few
d_gene: -
CDR3nt: TGTGCCACCAGCAATCCACTTAGTGGGGACTACAATGAGCAGTTCTTC
CDR3aa: CATSNPLSGDYNEQFF

v_gene: TRBV6-1
j_gene: TRBJ2-7
abundance: -
d_gene: -
CDR3nt: TGTGCCAGCAGCCCGGGCGGGACAGCTACCTACGAGCAGTACTTC
CDR3aa: CASSPGGTATYEQYF

v_gene: TRBV10-1
j_gene: TRBJ1-3
abundance: -
d_gene: -
CDR3nt: TGCGCCAGCAGTGATGGAGGGTCTGGAAACACCATATATTTT
CDR3aa: CASSDGGSGNTIYF

v_gene: TRBV11-2
j_gene: TRBJ2-5
abundance: -
d_gene: -
CDR3nt: TGTGCCAGCAGCCCCTCCCAAGAGACCCAGTACTTC
CDR3aa: CASSPSQETQYF

v_gene: TRBV29-1
j_gene: TRBJ1-1
abundance: -
d_gene: -
CDR3nt: TGCAGCGTTGATCAGGCTTTCTTT
CDR3aa: CSVDQAFF

v_gene: TRBV9
j_gene: TRBJ2-7
abundance: -
d_gene: TRBD1
CDR3nt: TGTGCCAGCAGCGTAGGACAGGGGCCGAGCTCCTACGAGCAGTACTTC
CDR3aa: CASSVGQGPSSYEQYF

v_gene: TRBV18
j_gene: TRBJ2-2
abundance: once
d_gene: -
CDR3nt: TGTGCCAGCTCACCACCAAGACTATCCGGGGAGCTGTTTTTT
CDR3aa: CASSPPRLSGELFF

v_gene: TRBV7-6
j_gene: TRBJ2-7
abundance: -
d_gene: -
CDR3nt: TGTGCCAGCAGCTCGGTTTACAGGGAGTACGAGCAGTACTTC
CDR3aa: CASSSVYREYEQYF

v_gene: TRBV6-6
j_gene: TRBJ1-5
abundance: -
d_gene: TRBD1
CDR3nt: TGTGCCAGCACCCAGACAGGGAGCAATCAGCCCCAGCATTTT
CDR3aa: CASTQTGSNQPQHF

v_gene: TRBV6-5
j_gene: TRBJ2-1
abundance: -
d_gene: TRBD2
CDR3nt: TGTGCCAGCAGTCCCTCCGGGACTAGGGAAGGTGTACGGTTCTTC
CDR3aa: CASSPSGTREGVRFF

v_gene: TRBV11-1
j_gene: TRBJ1-1
abundance: -
d_gene: TRBD1
CDR3nt: TGTGCCAGCAGCCCGGACAGGGAAGCTTTCTTT
CDR3aa: CASSPDREAFF